This TCR beta chain was documented in a study of T cells in Graves' hyperthyroidism and ophthalmopathy. RNA transcripts provided the source from which TCR beta CDR3 regions were amplified. The HTBI set primed first-round TCR CDR3 RT-PCR. Via MiXCR, TCRdb re-called the multiplex PCR reads, giving one row per CDR3 protein. Found here are 410,000 or so distinct CDR3 sequences, about 14% of them singletons; the top ten hold less than 15%. The sample holds many counts of this clonotype. Each ophthalmopathy patient scored at least 3 on the Clinical Activity Score and at least 4 on NOSPECS grade, with duration under 3 months. This CDR3 spans 14 amino acids. The V gene's germline CDR1 is SGHAT and CDR2 FQNNGV. Germline trimming cut 4 bases from V and 9 bases from J; bases unmatched to any gene: 8.

The TCR comes from a man aged 18-30 years with Graves' ophthalmopathy. The rearrangement joins TRBV11-2 to TRBJ2-1, with 8 bases lining up with TRBD1. Input material: blood. CDR3 sequence (DNA): TGTGCCAGCAGCTATCTGGACAGGGCGGGTGAGCAGTTCTTC. Translation: CASSYLDRAGEQFF.